This entry features one T cell receptor (beta chain) sequence. What it binds is unknown. This sample stems from a study of T cell responses to AZD1222 COVID-19 vaccine. Turning to the study itself: Pooled samples include second doses given at about 4 or 12 weeks. Findings and caveats of the study: Breadth and depth of Spike-specific TCRs rose after two AZD1222 doses.

J gave up 0 bases and V 0 bases, and 8 bases lay outside the gene matches. The CDR3 has 18 residues. Looked up from germline, CDR1 is LGHNA and CDR2 is YSLEER. Sequencing used immunoSEQ multiplex PCR; TCRdb keeps in-frame clones, though not all of them. The data hold 150,000 or so clones, with about 87% observed a single time. This sequence originates from an adult in good health. Sequencing used peripheral blood, obtained on day 0 of AZD1222 vaccination. V is TRBV4-3 and J is TRBJ1-3; TRBD1 aligns across 7 bases. CDR3 sequence: CASSQEIIQGTSGNTIYF. The CDR3 coding sequence is TGCGCCAGCAGCCAAGAAATTATACAGGGGACCTCTGGAAACACCATATATTTT.